This T cell receptor beta chain was recorded in a study of immune evolution from preneoplasia to lung adenocarcinoma. Study-wide background: HLA loss of heterozygosity: approximately 7.5% AIS, about 15% MIA, over 30% ADC, none AAH.

This table comes from immunoSEQ multiplex PCR, and its TCRdb copy is limited to in-frame clones, with some not included. The sample has over 6,000 clones; over 60% are singletons. Germline loops: CDR1 LGHNA, CDR2 YNFKEQ. This CDR3 comprises 17 residues. Trimming removed 0 bases from V and 4 bases from J, with 15 bases in between. Study findings and constraints: KRAS-mutant nodules had the highest T cell clonality.

Regarding this clone: Antigen unknown.

Patient tissue came from resections in Japan or China, 2014–2017. Each case's diagnosis was confirmed by two pathologists on H&E. The rearrangement links TRBV4-2 to TRBJ1-4; TRBD1 is a possible D gene (5 bases). The origin of this receptor is a person aged 55-85 years with lung adenocarcinoma. Sample: FFPE minimally invasive lung adenocarcinoma tissue. The CDR3: CASSQELAGLINEKLFF. The DNA of the CDR3 is TGTGCCAGCAGCCAAGAACTCGCAGGGCTCATTAATGAAAAACTGTTTTTT.